Listed below are T cell receptor beta chains from one sample, sequenced in a study of CD8+ T cells in alopecia areata. Assay: immunoSEQ multiplex PCR; the TCRdb copy retains only in-frame clones and omits some. The sample consists of 100,000 to 150,000 clones, 45% to 60% of them appearing once. The sample consisted of CD4+ T cells sorted from blood, taken at week 0. Every receptor here comes from a human donor with alopecia areata. Both conserved end residues are part of each CDR3. D genes are given only for firm matches. Not all rows give a size; the values are once, few, many and, for expanded clones, a class.

cdr3_aa	cdr3_nt	clone_size	v_call	cdr3_length	j_call	d_call
CASSTPAGAGYETQYF	TGTGCCAGCAGTACCCCAGCAGGGGCAGGTTATGAGACCCAGTACTTC	once	TRBV6-6	16	TRBJ2-5	NA
CASSPYGIGNEQFF	TGTGCCAGCAGCCCCTATGGGATCGGTAATGAGCAGTTCTTC	NA	TRBV11-2	14	TRBJ2-1	NA
CASSQLTTRDGAYEQYF	TGCGCCAGCAGCCAACTGACAACTCGGGACGGGGCCTACGAGCAGTACTTC	NA	TRBV4-3	17	TRBJ2-7	NA
CAISEPSGSRNEQFF	TGTGCCATCAGTGAGCCCAGCGGGAGTAGGAATGAGCAGTTCTTC	few	TRBV10-3	15	TRBJ2-1	TRBD2
CASRSTGASNYGYTF	TGTGCCAGCAGATCTACAGGGGCGTCTAACTATGGCTACACCTTC	NA	TRBV11-1	15	TRBJ1-2	TRBD1
CASSLRTASTDTQYF	TGTGCCAGCAGCTTAAGGACAGCTAGCACAGATACGCAGTATTTT	NA	TRBV7-2	15	TRBJ2-3	NA
CASSQMRGAEGTEAFF	TGTGCCAGCAGCCAGATGCGTGGAGCGGAGGGGACTGAAGCTTTCTTT	NA	TRBV4-2	16	TRBJ1-1	NA
CASSLGLNEQFF	TGTGCCAGCAGCCTTGGACTCAATGAGCAGTTCTTC	NA	TRBV7-6	12	TRBJ2-1	NA
CASRTRASGSTGELFF	TGTGCCAGCAGAACACGGGCTAGCGGGAGTACCGGGGAGCTGTTTTTT	few	TRBV7-9	16	TRBJ2-2	TRBD2
CSVAAASDTEAFF	TGCAGCGTTGCGGCGGCCTCGGACACTGAAGCTTTCTTT	few	TRBV29-1	13	TRBJ1-1	NA
CAWSVKTSGTVTGELFF	TGTGCCTGGAGTGTAAAAACTAGCGGGACGGTGACCGGGGAGCTGTTTTTT	NA	TRBV30	17	TRBJ2-2	TRBD2
CVWSESGELFF	TGTGTCTGGAGTGAAAGCGGGGAGCTGTTTTTT	NA	TRBV30	11	TRBJ2-2	NA
CATGGGMRQLSNEQFF	TGTGCCACCGGGGGGGGAATGCGGCAATTAAGCAATGAGCAGTTCTTC	NA	TRBV10-3	16	TRBJ2-1	TRBD2
CASNTSYTF	TGCGCCAGCAATACAAGCTACACCTTC	few	TRBV23-1	9	TRBJ1-2	NA
CASSPQGVNEKLFF	TGTGCCAGCAGCCCACAGGGAGTTAACGAAAAACTGTTTTTT	NA	TRBV5-6	14	TRBJ1-4	NA
CASRNTGLDTQYF	TGCGCCAGCAGGAATACAGGGTTGGATACGCAGTATTTT	NA	TRBV4-3	13	TRBJ2-3	NA
CASRRVGQSEAFF	TGTGCCAGCAGACGAGTCGGACAGAGTGAAGCTTTCTTT	NA	TRBV6-5	13	TRBJ1-1	NA
CASSYQRLNYGYTF	TGTGCCAGCAGTTACCAGAGACTAAACTATGGCTACACCTTC	NA	TRBV6-5	14	TRBJ1-2	NA
CASSSGQGGKQYF	TGCGCCAGCAGCTCAGGACAGGGAGGAAAGCAGTACTTC	NA	TRBV5-1	13	TRBJ2-7	TRBD1
CASSPYSGGPGNEQFF	TGTGCCAGCAGCCCGTATAGCGGGGGGCCGGGAAATGAGCAGTTCTTC	NA	TRBV7-2	16	TRBJ2-1	TRBD2
CASSFETERTQYF	TGCGCCAGCAGCTTTGAGACAGAAAGGACCCAGTACTTC	few	TRBV5-1	13	TRBJ2-5	NA
CASSNTSGGRNEQFF	TGTGCCAGCAGTAATACTAGCGGGGGGAGGAATGAGCAGTTCTTC	NA	TRBV7-3	15	TRBJ2-1	TRBD2
CASGLSGSTDTQYF	TGTGCCAGCGGACTCTCCGGAAGCACAGATACGCAGTATTTT	NA	TRBV25-1	14	TRBJ2-3	NA
CASSQNGVQETQYF	TGTGCCAGCAGCCAAAACGGGGTCCAAGAGACCCAGTACTTC	NA	TRBV7-8	14	TRBJ2-5	NA
CASSLYYGYTF	TGTGCCAGCAGCTTATATTATGGCTACACCTTC	NA	TRBV7-2	11	TRBJ1-2	NA
CASSFLPASTDTQYF	TGTGCCAGCAGCTTCTTGCCTGCAAGCACAGATACGCAGTATTTT	NA	TRBV7-2	15	TRBJ2-3	NA
CATSRDSGGVFNQPQHF	TGTGCCACCAGCAGAGATTCGGGAGGGGTGTTCAATCAGCCCCAGCATTTT	once	TRBV15	17	TRBJ1-5	NA
CASTNGGSPYNEQFF	TGTGCCAGCACCAACGGGGGGTCCCCCTACAATGAGCAGTTCTTC	few	TRBV28	15	TRBJ2-1	TRBD2
CASSVDYVGYEQYF	TGTGCCAGCAGTGTGGACTACGTAGGCTACGAGCAGTACTTC	NA	TRBV2	14	TRBJ2-7	NA
CASSRQDPNTEAFF	TGCGCCAGCAGTCGACAGGACCCAAACACTGAAGCTTTCTTT	NA	TRBV5-1	14	TRBJ1-1	NA
CASSRGPHSGANVLTF	TGTGCCAGCAGCCGGGGACCGCACTCTGGGGCCAACGTCCTGACTTTC	NA	TRBV5-6	16	TRBJ2-6	NA
CASSLSRRTGAGGPGGTDTQYF	TGTGCCAGCAGTTTATCCCGTCGAACGGGAGCGGGGGGGCCTGGAGGCACAGATACGCAGTATTTT	NA	TRBV27	22	TRBJ2-3	TRBD2
CASSLVVGTGTSTDTQYF	TGTGCCAGCAGCTTAGTGGTTGGGACTGGAACTAGCACAGATACGCAGTATTTT	NA	TRBV7-2	18	TRBJ2-3	NA
CASRLGGQGTGGTQYF	TGTGCCAGCAGGCTTGGCGGACAGGGCACTGGGGGGACCCAGTACTTC	NA	TRBV5-8	16	TRBJ2-5	TRBD1
CASSFRLDQETQYF	TGTGCCAGCAGCTTCCGGCTAGACCAAGAGACCCAGTACTTC	NA	TRBV5-4	14	TRBJ2-5	NA